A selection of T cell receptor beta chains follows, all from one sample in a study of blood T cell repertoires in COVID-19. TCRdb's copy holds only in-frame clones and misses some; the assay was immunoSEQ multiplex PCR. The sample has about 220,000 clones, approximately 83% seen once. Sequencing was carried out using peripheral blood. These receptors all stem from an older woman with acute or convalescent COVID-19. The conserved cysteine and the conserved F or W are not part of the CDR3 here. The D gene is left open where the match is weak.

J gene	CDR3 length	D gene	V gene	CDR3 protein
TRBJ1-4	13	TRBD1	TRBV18	ASSPLGQGNEKLF
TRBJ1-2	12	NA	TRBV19	ASSTRASERGYT
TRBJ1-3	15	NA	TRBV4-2	ASSQDGRELYGNTIY
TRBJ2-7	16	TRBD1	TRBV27	AIPSRGQGGSNSYEQY
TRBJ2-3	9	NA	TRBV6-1	ASREGGSQY
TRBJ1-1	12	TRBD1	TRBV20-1	SASHRGPYTEAF
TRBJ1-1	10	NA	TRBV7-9	ASSIGGSEAF
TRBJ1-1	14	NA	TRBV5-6	ASSLSPSSAYTEAF
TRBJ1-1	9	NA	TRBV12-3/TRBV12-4	ASSDGVGAF
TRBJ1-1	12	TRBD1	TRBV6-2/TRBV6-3	ASSYLTGSTEAF
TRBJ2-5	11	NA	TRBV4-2	ASSQGARETQY
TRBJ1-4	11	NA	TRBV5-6	ASSLIANEKLF
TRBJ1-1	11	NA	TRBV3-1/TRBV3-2	ASSQDRGGQAF
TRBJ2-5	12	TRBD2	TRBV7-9	ASSQGLVAETQY
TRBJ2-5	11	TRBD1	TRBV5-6	ASSEGGSGTQY
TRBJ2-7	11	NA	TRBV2	ASKQGPGYEQY
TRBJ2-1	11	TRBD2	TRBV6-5	ASKRGVNNEQF
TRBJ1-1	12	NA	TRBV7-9	ASSPRGGNTEAF
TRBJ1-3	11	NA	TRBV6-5	ASSYATGNTIY
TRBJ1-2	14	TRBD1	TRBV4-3	ASSQDPGQNNYGYT
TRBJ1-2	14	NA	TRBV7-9	ASSTTTSQQGYGYT
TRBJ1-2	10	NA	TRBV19	ASGWDTYGYT
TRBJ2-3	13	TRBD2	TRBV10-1	ASSGPGLAADTQY
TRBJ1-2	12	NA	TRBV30	AWLRGFGTYGYT
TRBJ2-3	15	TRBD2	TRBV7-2	ASSLSGGPIPTDTQY
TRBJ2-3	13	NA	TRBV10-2	ASWTALTSTDTQY
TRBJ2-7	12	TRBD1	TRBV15	ATSRPGQGSEQY
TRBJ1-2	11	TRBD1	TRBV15	ATSPDRGRGYT
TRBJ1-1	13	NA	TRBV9	ASSVGAGEGTEAF
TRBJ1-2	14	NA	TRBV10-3	AIGKGHLVSNYGYT
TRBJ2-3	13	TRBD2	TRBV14	ASSQGAGGTDTQY
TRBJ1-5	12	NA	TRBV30	AWSVANSNQPQH
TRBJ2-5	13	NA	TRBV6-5	ASSTGSLRGETQY
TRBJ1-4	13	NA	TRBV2	ASSEGQGTNEKLF